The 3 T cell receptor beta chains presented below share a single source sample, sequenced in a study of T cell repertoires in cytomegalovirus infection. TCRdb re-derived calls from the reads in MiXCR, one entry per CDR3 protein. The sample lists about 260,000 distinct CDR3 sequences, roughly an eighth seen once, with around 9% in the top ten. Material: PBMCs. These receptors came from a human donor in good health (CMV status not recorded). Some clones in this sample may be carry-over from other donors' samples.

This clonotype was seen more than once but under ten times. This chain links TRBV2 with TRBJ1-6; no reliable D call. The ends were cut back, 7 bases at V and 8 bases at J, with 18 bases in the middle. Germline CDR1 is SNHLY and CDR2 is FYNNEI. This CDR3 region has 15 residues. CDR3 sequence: CASIAEWVSDSPLHF. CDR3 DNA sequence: TGTGCCAGCATCGCTGAGTGGGTGAGCGATTCACCCCTCCACTTT.

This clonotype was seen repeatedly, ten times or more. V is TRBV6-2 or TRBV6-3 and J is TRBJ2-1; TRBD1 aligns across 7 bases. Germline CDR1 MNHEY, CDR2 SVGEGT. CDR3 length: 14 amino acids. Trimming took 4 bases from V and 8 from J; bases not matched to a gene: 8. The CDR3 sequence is CASSWRQGPHEQFF. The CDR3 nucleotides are TGTGCCAGCAGTTGGAGACAGGGACCCCATGAGCAGTTCTTC.

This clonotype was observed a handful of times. CDR3 sequence reads: CASSTRQGIRGYTF. The CDR3 bases are TGTGCCAGCAGCACCCGACAGGGAATTAGGGGCTACACCTTC. The rearrangement links TRBV13 to TRBJ1-2; 7 nucleotides agree with TRBD1. Germline V gene lookup returns CDR1 PRHDT and CDR2 FYEKMQ (reference sequence). The CDR3 is 14 residues long. After removal of 5 bases from V and 8 bases from J, the junction contained 11 bases not matched to a gene.